This TCR beta chain comes out of a study of metastatic and nonmetastatic thyroid tumors. Trimming pared 5 bases from V and 0 bases from J, leaving 17 bases between. CDR3 length equals 17 residues. Germline lookup yields CDR1 MNHNS and CDR2 SASEGT. In the authors' workflow: The study's classifier, a distant-metastasis tool for papillary thyroid cancer, was built using CDR3 differences across clinicopathological groups. With MiXCR, TCRdb reprocessed the PCR reads. TCRdb, rather than the study authors, made the V and J calls. In the table there are about 13,000 clones, roughly a third of which are singletons. As to this clone: What it recognizes is unknown.

Notes on the study in general: Across blood and tumor, TCR beta diversity in malignant thyroid tumors was reportedly significantly higher than in benign nodules.

Thyroid surgery was preceded by no treatment in any patient. The receptor's source is a male donor with papillary thyroid cancer or a benign thyroid nodule (not recorded which). Some clones in this sample may be carry-over from other donors' samples. V usage is TRBV6-1 and J usage is TRBJ2-1; unclear D gene. Sequencing was done on a sample of tumor tissue. For the CDR3, the DNA is TGTGCCAGCAGTCAACAGACCAGCGCATACTCCTACAATGAGCAGTTCTTC. Protein sequence: CASSQQTSAYSYNEQFF.